The TCR beta chain under discussion was sequenced for a study of cytomegalovirus exposure and HLA in healthy donors. Study in general: Among the 300 to 500 genotyped donors, about 81% were placed in the Caucasian-associated ancestry cluster.

About this clone: The antigen remains unidentified.

General study results and limits: Rarity marked most TCR sequences, yet some public TCRs occurred in many donors. Among immune exposure information, only CMV serostatus was available. Most of the CMV-associated TCR beta chains (in a later analysis) appeared to be HLA-restricted.

Germline V CDR1 and CDR2: SNHLY, FYNNEI. Trimming shortened V by 8 bases and J by 2 bases, and 16 bases separated the two germline ends. This CDR3 has 14 amino acids. PCR primers comprised 60 Vbeta and 13 Jbeta primers. Only in-frame clones appear in the TCRdb table, and some are missing; sequencing was by immunoSEQ multiplex PCR. The sample contains about 190,000 clones, roughly 80% of which appear only once. The receptor's source is a man aged 35-49 years in good health and CMV-seropositive. Sequencing input: PBMCs. The chain employs TRBV2 and TRBJ2-7, with D tentatively TRBD2 (6 bases). This CDR3 is CASSVEGTAYEQYF. CDR3 DNA: TGTGCCAGCTCGGTGGAGGGAACAGCCTACGAGCAGTACTTC.